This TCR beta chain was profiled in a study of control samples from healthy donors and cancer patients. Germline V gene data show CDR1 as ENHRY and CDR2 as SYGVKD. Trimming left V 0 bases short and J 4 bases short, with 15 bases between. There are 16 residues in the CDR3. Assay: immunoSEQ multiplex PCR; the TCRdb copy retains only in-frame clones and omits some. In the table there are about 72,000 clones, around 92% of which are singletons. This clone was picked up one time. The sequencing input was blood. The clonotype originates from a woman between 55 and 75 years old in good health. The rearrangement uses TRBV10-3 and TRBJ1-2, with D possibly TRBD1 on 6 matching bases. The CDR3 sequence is CAISESRTGRIYGYTF. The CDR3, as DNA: TGTGCCATCAGTGAGTCTCGTACAGGGAGGATCTATGGCTACACCTTC.